This is a list of T cell receptor beta chains from one sample in a study of chemoradiotherapy in HPV16-positive cancers. Repertoires were generated with immunoSEQ multiplex PCR, while TCRdb's copy carries only in-frame clones and drops some. The table includes approximately 1,000 clones, less than 75% detected once. The sequences come from tumor tissue, collected from a patient who underwent chemoradiotherapy. All receptors derive from a human donor with HPV-associated anogenital cancer. CDR3s include the opening cysteine and the closing phenylalanine or tryptophan. A D gene is named only where the DNA matches it firmly. For some rows the clone size is stated as once, few or many, or as a class when expanded; others skip it.

J: TRBJ2-1
size: NA
V: TRBV7-3
D: NA
DNA: TGTGCCAGCAGCTTAGGGACATTGCAGTTCTTC
CDR3: CASSLGTLQFF

J: TRBJ1-3
size: NA
V: TRBV28
D: NA
DNA: TGTGCCAGCAGTTTATTAGGTAATGGCGACTCTGGAAACACCATATATTTT
CDR3: CASSLLGNGDSGNTIYF

J: TRBJ1-5
size: few
V: TRBV28
D: NA
DNA: TGTGCCAGCAGTTTATTTAGAGCCAACGTCTGGGGCAATCAGCCCCAGCATTTT
CDR3: CASSLFRANVWGNQPQHF

J: TRBJ2-5
size: NA
V: TRBV18
D: TRBD1
DNA: TGTGCCAGCTCACCTATGGACAGGGTCGAGACCCAGTACTTC
CDR3: CASSPMDRVETQYF

J: TRBJ2-6
size: NA
V: TRBV7-9
D: NA
DNA: TGTGCCAGCAGCTTAGGACACCCGGTTTCAAAGGCTGGGGCCAACGTCCTGACTTTC
CDR3: CASSLGHPVSKAGANVLTF

J: TRBJ1-2
size: NA
V: TRBV7-9
D: NA
DNA: TGTGCCAGCAGCACCCTACAGGGAACCTATGGCTACACCTTC
CDR3: CASSTLQGTYGYTF

J: TRBJ1-2
size: NA
V: TRBV10-3
D: TRBD1
DNA: TGTGCCATCAGTGGACAGGGTTATGGCTACACCTTC
CDR3: CAISGQGYGYTF

J: TRBJ1-2
size: NA
V: TRBV25-1
D: TRBD1
DNA: TGTGCCAGCACAGGACAGGGGGCGGGTGGCTACACCTTC
CDR3: CASTGQGAGGYTF

J: TRBJ1-3
size: NA
V: TRBV15
D: NA
DNA: TGTGCCACCAGCAGAGAAGGGTATTCTGGAAACACCATATATTTT
CDR3: CATSREGYSGNTIYF

J: TRBJ2-7
size: NA
V: TRBV14
D: NA
DNA: TGTGCCAGCAGCCAAGTATCAGAATACGAGCAGTACTTC
CDR3: CASSQVSEYEQYF

J: TRBJ2-2
size: once
V: TRBV5-1
D: NA
DNA: TGCGCCAGCAGCTTGGCGCTAGCAGACACCGGGGAGCTGTTTTTT
CDR3: CASSLALADTGELFF

J: TRBJ1-1
size: large
V: TRBV6-6
D: NA
DNA: TGTGCCAGCAGTCTCGCGGGGTCTGAAGCTTTCTTT
CDR3: CASSLAGSEAFF

J: TRBJ1-1
size: NA
V: TRBV27
D: NA
DNA: TGTGCCAGCTCCGGCGAGATGAACACTGAAGCTTTCTTT
CDR3: CASSGEMNTEAFF

J: TRBJ2-7
size: NA
V: TRBV4-1
D: TRBD2
DNA: TGCGCCAGCAGCTCGATCGGGGCGGGGGGGCCGTTGGTTGAGCAGTACTTC
CDR3: CASSSIGAGGPLVEQYF

J: TRBJ2-1
size: NA
V: TRBV19
D: TRBD1
DNA: TGTGCCAGTAGTACGACCGGGACAGGGGGCCTAGGTGAGCAGTTCTTC
CDR3: CASSTTGTGGLGEQFF

J: TRBJ1-1
size: NA
V: TRBV7-9
D: NA
DNA: TGTGCCAGCAGCGGTCAGCCTAACACTGAAGCTTTCTTT
CDR3: CASSGQPNTEAFF

J: TRBJ1-1
size: NA
V: TRBV7-2
D: NA
DNA: TGTGCCAGCAGCGTAGGGACGGTTGAAGCTTTCTTT
CDR3: CASSVGTVEAFF

J: TRBJ1-2
size: NA
V: TRBV5-6
D: NA
DNA: TGTGCCAGCAGCTTGGTTAGTCAGGGTGCCTTCATCTATGGCTACACCTTC
CDR3: CASSLVSQGAFIYGYTF

J: TRBJ1-1
size: NA
V: TRBV2
D: TRBD1
DNA: TGTGCCAGCAGGGAACGCGGGACAGGGACTGAAGCTTTCTTT
CDR3: CASRERGTGTEAFF

J: TRBJ2-7
size: NA
V: TRBV2
D: NA
DNA: TGTGCCAGCACCCCCCGGCTAAGCTCCTACGAGCAGTACTTC
CDR3: CASTPRLSSYEQYF

J: TRBJ2-7
size: NA
V: TRBV7-2
D: NA
DNA: TGTGCCAGCAGCTTAGGAGCAGTACGGGGGGCGATTTACGAGCAGTACTTC
CDR3: CASSLGAVRGAIYEQYF

J: TRBJ2-2
size: NA
V: TRBV5-1
D: NA
DNA: TGCGCCAGCAGCTTGGTTGCGGGGGCTTACACCGGGGAGCTGTTTTTT
CDR3: CASSLVAGAYTGELFF

J: TRBJ1-6
size: NA
V: TRBV10-3
D: NA
DNA: TGTGCCATCAATGTAGCCGGGAGCTCCTATAATTCACCCCTCCACTTT
CDR3: CAINVAGSSYNSPLHF

J: TRBJ2-3
size: NA
V: TRBV9
D: TRBD2
DNA: TGTGCCAGCAGCGTCCAAGGGACTAGCGGGGGCGTAAGCACAGATACGCAGTATTTT
CDR3: CASSVQGTSGGVSTDTQYF

J: TRBJ2-5
size: NA
V: TRBV2
D: NA
DNA: TGTGCCAGCAGCGAGGGGGGGCTTGGGACCCAGTACTTC
CDR3: CASSEGGLGTQYF

J: TRBJ2-7
size: NA
V: TRBV5-1
D: TRBD1
DNA: TGCGCCAGCAGCTTGACAGGGGTAACCTACGAGCAGTACTTC
CDR3: CASSLTGVTYEQYF

J: TRBJ2-7
size: NA
V: TRBV6-6
D: NA
DNA: TGTGCCAGCAGTACAGGCTACGAGCAGTACTTC
CDR3: CASSTGYEQYF

J: TRBJ2-1
size: NA
V: TRBV28
D: TRBD2
DNA: TGTGCCAGTAACCCTTTAGCGGGGGTCGGAAATGAGCAGTTCTTC
CDR3: CASNPLAGVGNEQFF

J: TRBJ1-1
size: few
V: TRBV5-1
D: NA
DNA: TGCGCCAGCAGCTTGGTTGGGGGGCGGGGCACTGAAGCTTTCTTT
CDR3: CASSLVGGRGTEAFF

J: TRBJ1-2
size: NA
V: TRBV6-5
D: TRBD1
DNA: TGTGCCAGCAGTGGGGACAGGGCAACCGGCTACACCTTC
CDR3: CASSGDRATGYTF

J: TRBJ1-1
size: NA
V: TRBV6-6
D: TRBD1
DNA: TGTGCCAGCAGTGACAGGGCTCAAGGGTACACTGAAGCTTTCTTT
CDR3: CASSDRAQGYTEAFF

J: TRBJ1-1
size: NA
V: TRBV5-1
D: NA
DNA: TGCGCCAGCAGCTTGGCGCTGAGGTGGGGGATCCGGAGGTACACTGAAGCTTTCTTT
CDR3: CASSLALRWGIRRYTEAFF

J: TRBJ2-7
size: NA
V: TRBV5-4
D: NA
DNA: TGTGCCAGCAGCTTAGAGGGAAGGTTTGGGATCGAGCAGTACTTC
CDR3: CASSLEGRFGIEQYF

J: TRBJ1-1
size: NA
V: TRBV14
D: NA
DNA: TGTGCCAGCAGACCTCTAAGGAGCATGAACACTGAAGCTTTCTTT
CDR3: CASRPLRSMNTEAFF

J: TRBJ1-1
size: NA
V: TRBV19
D: NA
DNA: TGTGCCGGATCAGGGCAGAACACTGAAGCTTTCTTT
CDR3: CAGSGQNTEAFF

J: TRBJ2-3
size: NA
V: TRBV7-8
D: NA
DNA: TGTGCCAGCAGTCAGGGAAACACAGATACGCAGTATTTT
CDR3: CASSQGNTDTQYF

J: TRBJ1-3
size: NA
V: TRBV7-9
D: NA
DNA: TGTGCCAGCGGAACAGGGAACGGAAACACCATATATTTT
CDR3: CASGTGNGNTIYF